This TCR beta chain was identified during a study of tumor and adjacent non-tumor tissue in lung cancer. For the study at large: The cohort had about 12 adenocarcinoma, 2 squamous cell and 1 small cell patients.

No cell sorting was done before RNA was extracted from the tissue. Study-wide points: Normal lung showed higher cumulative top 100 clone frequency than tumor. TCR diversity was significantly greater in tumor than normal lung tissue.

As for this clonotype: Its antigen is not identified. Being one base from a much bigger clone, this may be a read error.

Germline values: CDR1 MNHEY, CDR2 SVGAGI. The germline V and J ends were trimmed by 6 bases and 8 bases, with 8 bases remaining between them. The CDR3 length is 11 residues. Three rounds of nested PCR, following a modified ARM-PCR protocol, produced the TCRbeta library. TCRdb re-called the multiplex PCR reads with MiXCR, one entry per CDR3 protein. The repertoire holds around 70,000 distinct CDR3 sequences, with just under 60% as singletons. The TCR was taken from a man in his fifties with non-small cell lung cancer. Sample: lung tumor tissue. The J gene is TRBJ2-1, the V gene TRBV6-5; no clear D. As DNA, the CDR3 is TGTGCCAGCAGGGGGTACGATGAGCAGTTCTTC. Protein: CASRGYDEQFF.